This T cell receptor beta chain was obtained from a study of T cells in Graves' hyperthyroidism and ophthalmopathy. From germline, CDR1 is SGHTA and CDR2 FQGTGA. The CDR3 has 15 amino acids. The trim removed 2 bases at V and 1 base at J, leaving 4 bases unmatched. Overall study results and limits: A model built on 13 V-J features separated ophthalmopathy from stable hyperthyroidism.

Regions amplified from RNA transcripts were the TCR beta CDR3 regions. With the HTBI primer set, the TCR CDR3 went through a first round of RT-PCR. TCRdb reanalysed the multiplex PCR reads using MiXCR and keeps one entry per CDR3 protein. The sample includes hundreds of thousands of distinct CDR3 sequences, roughly 18% seen only once; the top ten take 15% to 20%. This clonotype has at least ten counts. Its antigen remains unidentified. Among ophthalmopathy patients, the Clinical Activity Score reached at least 3, the NOSPECS grade reached at least 4, and duration remained under 3 months. Patients with uncontrolled infections, other autoimmune diseases, pregnancy or lactation were excluded.

Source material: blood. This TCR was recovered from a woman younger than 30 with Graves' ophthalmopathy. The chain has TRBV7-3 and TRBJ2-5, with 7 bases identical to TRBD2. The CDR3 DNA sequence: TGTGCCAGCAGCTTATCGGCGGGGGTCCAAGAGACCCAGTACTTC. The encoded protein is CASSLSAGVQETQYF.